Listed below are T cell receptor beta chains from one sample, sequenced in a study of long-term antiretroviral therapy in people with HIV. Measured with immunoSEQ multiplex PCR; TCRdb has only the in-frame clones, and not every one. This table holds roughly 20,000 clones, about nine tenths found once. Here the sequenced sample was unsorted PBMCs, taken 0.5 years after starting antiretroviral therapy. The receptors were sampled from a man aged 40-55 years with HIV. Each CDR3 is given with its conserved first and last residue. Fields, in order: J gene, V gene, CDR3 length, CDR3 protein.

>TRBJ1-1|TRBV29-1|12
CSVRQGSTEAFF
>TRBJ1-3|TRBV7-8|15
CASSLLSGLGNTIYF
>TRBJ2-5|TRBV5-5|18
CASSLGHQLRTTKETQYF
>TRBJ2-3|TRBV7-6|15
CASSLTSGGTDTQYF
>TRBJ1-4|TRBV7-9|16
CASRPDRVGSNEKLFF
>TRBJ2-5|TRBV20-1|11
CSASPQETQYF
>TRBJ2-4|TRBV19|15
CASSTGTGSKNIQYF
>TRBJ2-7|TRBV5-6|15
CASSLVGDSTYEQYF
>TRBJ2-7|TRBV4-3|13
CASSPRYGYEQYF
>TRBJ2-5|TRBV11-3|16
CASSLGSGGIQETQYF
>TRBJ2-7|TRBV27|14
CASSSLSGNYEQYF
>TRBJ2-7|TRBV7-6|12
CASSLGTGEQYF
>TRBJ2-3|TRBV9|15
CASSVEAGATDTQYF
>TRBJ2-3|TRBV7-2|17
CASNSGLAWPSTDTQYF
>TRBJ1-3|TRBV7-9|14
CASSWTVSGNTIYF
>TRBJ1-5|TRBV28|15
CASSLVTDGNQPQHF
>TRBJ2-5|TRBV2|14
CASSEGQGVGTQYF
>TRBJ1-1|TRBV10-3|14
CAISITGANTEAFF
>TRBJ1-1|TRBV16|15
CASTRTMASGTEAFF
>TRBJ2-2|TRBV9|16
CASSVGGTGYTGELFF
>TRBJ1-1|TRBV5-4|12
CASSLVGTEAFF
>TRBJ2-7|TRBV27|15
CASSPELGFSYEQYF
>TRBJ2-1|TRBV7-2|16
CASSSGLAGATDEQFF
>TRBJ2-7|TRBV7-8|14
CASSFRGGTYEQYF
>TRBJ2-1|TRBV9|16
CASSVFAAEAYNEQFF
>TRBJ2-1|TRBV7-9|11
CASRMTEIEFF
>TRBJ2-7|TRBV7-6|15
CASSRTSGTQYEQYF
>TRBJ1-5|TRBV28|18
CASGTGALPYTSNQPQHF
>TRBJ2-1|TRBV5-1|18
CASSFGLAGGHTYNEQFF
>TRBJ2-1|TRBV2|13
CASSPVSVGEQFF
>TRBJ1-1|TRBV20-1|11
CSALGNTEAFF
>TRBJ2-7|TRBV27|14
CASSFAGVSSEQYF
>TRBJ2-1|TRBV27|15
CASSLGTGGVNEQFF
>TRBJ1-5|TRBV6-1|18
CASSEVLEAEYSNQPQHF
>TRBJ2-1|TRBV5-1|13
CASSLGANNEQFF
>TRBJ2-3|TRBV11-2|13
CASSRELTDTQYF
>TRBJ2-5|TRBV5-1|14
CASSPTSEEETQYF
>TRBJ1-5|TRBV11-2|14
CASSYTGANQPQHF
>TRBJ2-7|TRBV9|16
CASSVVGLAGPYEQYF
>TRBJ1-5|TRBV5-6|12
CASSSIGQPQHF
>TRBJ1-2|TRBV28|15
CASRPPGQGNYGYTF
>TRBJ2-1|TRBV6-1|14
CASGATGDYNEQFF
>TRBJ2-5|TRBV7-9|16
CASSPATQVPKETQYF
>TRBJ2-3|TRBV5-8|15
CASSRGQGSTDTQYF
>TRBJ2-1|TRBV18|17
CASSPLPTTDFDNEQFF
>TRBJ2-1|TRBV27|12
CASSPQRRLQFF
>TRBJ2-2|TRBV5-1|13
CASSLGLTGELFF
>TRBJ2-1|TRBV7-9|11
CASSSLHEQFF
>TRBJ2-1|TRBV6-6|15
CASSRTGTGRNEQFF
>TRBJ2-5|TRBV9|14
CASSATGLSWTQYF
>TRBJ1-5|TRBV19|14
CASISGQGSQPQHF
>TRBJ2-2|TRBV11-3|15
CASSYETGSAGELFF
>TRBJ1-3|TRBV27|14
CASSLVFSGNTIYF
>TRBJ1-2|TRBV28|15
CASSSVGGLLYGYTF